Presented here are 3 T cell receptor beta chains from one specimen sequenced in a study of post-analysis software for immune sequencing data (dated by TCRdb to between 2015 and 2016). Here is what the overall study found, with its caveats: Patients showed significantly higher frequencies than controls for several TRBV segments, among them TRBV5-6, TRBV5-1 and TRBV20-1.

Library preparation employed PCR. Sequencer: Illumina HiSeq 2500. To reduce PCR and sequencing biases, unique molecular identifiers were incorporated into the TCR beta cDNA libraries. TCRdb cleaned the public reads at Q25 with fastp, built clones with MiXCR and kept in-frame beta chains. Merged by CDR3 protein, the rows form single entries marked with the most common genes and DNA. Counted in this sample were about 430,000 distinct CDR3 sequences; about 40% of them appeared once. In total, the top ten clones hold roughly 8.2% of the sample. No antigen has been identified for these receptors. The sample consisted of blood. The receptors derive from a girl aged 2-10 years with multiple sclerosis.

The rearrangement uses TRBV4-1 and TRBJ1-6; TRBD1 aligns across 9 bases. CDR1 and CDR2 from the germline V gene are MGHRA and YSYEKL. Unmatched junction bases numbered 4, after V lost 1 base and J lost 9 bases. This CDR3 spans 15 amino acids. CDR3 sequence (DNA): TGCGCCAGCAGCCAAGCTTGGACAGGGGTTTCACCCCTCCACTTT. Translation gives CASSQAWTGVSPLHF.

In this sample, this clonotype turned up a few times. The chain is built from TRBV4-1 and TRBJ1-2; perhaps TRBD1 as D (6 bases). The CDR3 extends over 17 amino acids. V lost 1 base and J 1 base, leaving 16 bases between the germline ends. CDR1 is MGHRA and CDR2 is YSYEKL in the germline V gene. The CDR3 here is CASSQVRAGEINYGYTF. The CDR3 bases are TGCGCCAGCAGCCAAGTAAGAGCAGGGGAGATTAACTATGGCTACACCTTC.

The chain employs TRBV24-1 and TRBJ2-5; 7 bases align to TRBD1. V trimming: 4 bases; J trimming: 6 bases; junction bases outside the gene matches: 7. Germline loops: CDR1 KGHDR, CDR2 SFDVKD. The length of the CDR3 is 14 residues. This CDR3 reads CATSEPDRAKTQYF. CDR3 sequence (DNA): TGTGCCACCAGTGAACCCGACAGGGCTAAGACCCAGTACTTC.